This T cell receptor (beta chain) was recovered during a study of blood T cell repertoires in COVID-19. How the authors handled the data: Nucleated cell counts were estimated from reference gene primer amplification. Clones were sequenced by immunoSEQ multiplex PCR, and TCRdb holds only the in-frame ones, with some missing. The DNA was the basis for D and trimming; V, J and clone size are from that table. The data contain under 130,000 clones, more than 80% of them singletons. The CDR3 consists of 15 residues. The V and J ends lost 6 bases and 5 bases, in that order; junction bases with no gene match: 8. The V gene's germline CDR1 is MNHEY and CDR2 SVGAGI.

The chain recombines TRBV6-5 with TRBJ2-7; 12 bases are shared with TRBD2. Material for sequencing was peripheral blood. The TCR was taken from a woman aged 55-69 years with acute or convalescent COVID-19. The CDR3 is CASSLMTSGRNEQYF. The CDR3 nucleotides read TGTGCCAGCAGCCTGATGACTAGCGGGAGAAACGAGCAGTACTTC.